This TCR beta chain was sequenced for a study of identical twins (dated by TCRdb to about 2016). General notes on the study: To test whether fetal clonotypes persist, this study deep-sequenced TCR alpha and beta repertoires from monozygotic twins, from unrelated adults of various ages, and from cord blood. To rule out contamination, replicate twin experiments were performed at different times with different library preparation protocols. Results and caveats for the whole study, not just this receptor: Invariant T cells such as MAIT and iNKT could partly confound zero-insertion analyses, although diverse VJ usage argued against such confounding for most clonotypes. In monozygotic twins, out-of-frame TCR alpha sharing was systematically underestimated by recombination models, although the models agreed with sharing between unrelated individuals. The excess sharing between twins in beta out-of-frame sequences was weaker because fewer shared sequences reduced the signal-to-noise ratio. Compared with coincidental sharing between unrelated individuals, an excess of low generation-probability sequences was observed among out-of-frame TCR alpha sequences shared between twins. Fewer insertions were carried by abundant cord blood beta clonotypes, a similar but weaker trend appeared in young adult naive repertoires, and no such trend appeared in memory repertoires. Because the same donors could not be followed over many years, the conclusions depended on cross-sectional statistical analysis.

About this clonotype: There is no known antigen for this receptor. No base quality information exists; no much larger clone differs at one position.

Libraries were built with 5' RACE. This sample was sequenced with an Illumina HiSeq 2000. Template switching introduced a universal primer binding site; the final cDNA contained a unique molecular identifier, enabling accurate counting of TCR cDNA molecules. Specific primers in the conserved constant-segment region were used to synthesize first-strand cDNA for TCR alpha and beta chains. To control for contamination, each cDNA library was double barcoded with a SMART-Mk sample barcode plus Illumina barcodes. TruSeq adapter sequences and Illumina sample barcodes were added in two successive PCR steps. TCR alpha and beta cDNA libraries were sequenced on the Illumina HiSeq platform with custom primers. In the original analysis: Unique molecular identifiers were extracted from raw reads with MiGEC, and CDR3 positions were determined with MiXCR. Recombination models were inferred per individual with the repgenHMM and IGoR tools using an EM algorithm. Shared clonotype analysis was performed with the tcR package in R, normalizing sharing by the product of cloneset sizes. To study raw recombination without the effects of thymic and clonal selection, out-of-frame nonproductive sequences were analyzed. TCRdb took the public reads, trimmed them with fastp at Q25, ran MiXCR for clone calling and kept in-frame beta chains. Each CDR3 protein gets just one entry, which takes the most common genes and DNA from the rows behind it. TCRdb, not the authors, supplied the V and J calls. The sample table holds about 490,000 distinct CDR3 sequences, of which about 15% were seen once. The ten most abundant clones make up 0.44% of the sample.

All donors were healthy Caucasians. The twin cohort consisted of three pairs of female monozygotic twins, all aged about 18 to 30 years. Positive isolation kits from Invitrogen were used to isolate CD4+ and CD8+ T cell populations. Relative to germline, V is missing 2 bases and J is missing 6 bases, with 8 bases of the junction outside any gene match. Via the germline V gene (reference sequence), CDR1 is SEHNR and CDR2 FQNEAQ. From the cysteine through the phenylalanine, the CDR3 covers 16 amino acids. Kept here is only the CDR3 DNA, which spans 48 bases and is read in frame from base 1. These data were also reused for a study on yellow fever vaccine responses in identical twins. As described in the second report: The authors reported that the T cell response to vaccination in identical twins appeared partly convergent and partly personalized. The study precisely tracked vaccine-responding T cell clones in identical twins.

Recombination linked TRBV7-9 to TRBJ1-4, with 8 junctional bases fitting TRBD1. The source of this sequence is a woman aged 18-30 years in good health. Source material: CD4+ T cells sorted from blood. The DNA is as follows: TGTGCCAGCAGCTTAATTTCGGGACAGGATCATGAAAAACTGTTTTTT. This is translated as CASSLISGQDHEKLFF.